The 30 T cell receptor beta chains presented below share a single source sample, sequenced in a study of HIV-infected patients and healthy controls. Follow-up blood was drawn about 14 weeks, roughly three months, after antiretroviral therapy began. Whole blood was used without fractionation, so all unsorted peripheral T cells were included. Alpha and beta constant-region primers primed reverse transcription of 500 to 550 ng RNA. Alpha and beta chain libraries were made separately by chain-specific third strand synthesis with multiplexing indices. Each CDR3 protein is one row after TCRdb ran MiXCR on the 5' RACE reads. The sample contains 18,000 or so distinct CDR3 sequences, under 9.5% of which appear only once. Sequenced material: blood, taken during antiretroviral therapy. These receptors all stem from an adult with HIV infection.

This clonotype was counted at least ten times. The rearrangement joins TRBV7-9 to TRBJ2-7, with D unresolved. In germline, CDR1 is SEHNR, CDR2 FQNEAQ (reference sequence). V was trimmed by 4 bases and J by 0 bases, leaving 16 bases between them. CDR3 length: 16 residues. CDR3 amino acids: CASSSTRLESSYEQYF. The CDR3 coding sequence is TGTGCCAGCAGCTCGACCCGACTGGAGAGCTCCTACGAGCAGTACTTC. The variable domain in full, completed from reference TRBV7-9 and TRBJ2-7, reads DTGVSQNPRHKITKRGQNVTFRCDPISEHNRLYWYRQTLGQGPEFLTYFQNEAQLEKSRLLSDRFSAERPKGSFSTLEIQRTEQGDSAMYLCASSSTRLESSYEQYFGPGTRLTVT.

Note on this clonotype: This CDR3 is missing its conserved last phenylalanine or tryptophan, likely due to a read error. The J gene is TRBJ1-1, the V gene TRBV20-1; 7 nucleotides agree with TRBD1. Germline V lookup: CDR1 DFQATT, CDR2 SNEGSKA (reference sequence). V dropped 2 bases and J dropped 0; count of bases not matched to a gene: 6. The CDR3 length is 15 residues. The CDR3 sequence: CSARFRGLLNTEAFV. DNA of the CDR3: TGCAGTGCTAGATTTAGGGGGCTTTTGAACACTGAAGCTTTCGTT.

The sample holds many counts of this clonotype. V usage is TRBV5-6 and J usage is TRBJ2-3; 13 bases match TRBD2. The J segment lost 3 bases and the V segment lost 3 bases, leaving 1 base of the junction unmatched. The length of the CDR3 is 15 residues. Germline V gene lookup returns CDR1 SGHDT and CDR2 YYEEEE. CDR3 residues: CASSWGLAGTDTQYF. The CDR3 DNA follows: TGTGCCAGCAGCTGGGGACTAGCGGGGACAGATACGCAGTATTTT.

This clonotype appeared many times. The chain uses TRBV28 and TRBJ2-6; D not resolved. V was shortened by 5 bases and J by 2 bases, with 7 bases between the two germline ends. CDR3 length equals 14 residues. Germline V gene lookup returns CDR1 MDHEN and CDR2 SYDVKM. Here the CDR3 reads CASSAPAGANVLTF. The DNA of the CDR3 is TGTGCCAGCAGTGCCCCGGCTGGGGCCAACGTCCTGACTTTC.

This clonotype was counted at least ten times. The chain joins TRBV3-1 to TRBJ1-1; D remains unclear. V was trimmed by 4 bases and J by 0 bases, leaving 12 bases between them. CDR1 is LGHDT and CDR2 is YNNKEL in the germline V gene (reference sequence). The CDR3 totals 15 residues. The CDR3 sequence: CASSPNAGVNTEAFF. CDR3 bases: TGTGCCAGCAGCCCTAATGCCGGGGTGAACACTGAAGCTTTCTTT. Combining the CDR3 with reference TRBV3-1 and TRBJ1-1 gives the whole variable domain DTAVSQTPKYLVTQMGNDKSIKCEQNLGHDTMYWYKQDSKKFLKIMFSYNNKELIINETVPNRFSPKSPDKAHLNLHINSLELGDSAVYFCASSPNAGVNTEAFFGQGTRLTVV.

This clonotype was found many times. The chain joins TRBV18 to TRBJ2-3, with D perhaps matching TRBD1 or TRBD2 (7 bases each). CDR3 size: 17 residues. The V gene lost 3 bases and the J gene lost 3 bases, with 19 bases spanning the gap. The germline V gene encodes CDR1 KGHSH and CDR2 LQKENI. CDR3 amino acids: CASSPPQSGGGTDTQYF. The CDR3 coding sequence is TGTGCCAGCTCACCGCCTCAATCAGGGGGAGGGACAGATACGCAGTATTTT.

This clonotype was seen more than once but under ten times. V usage is TRBV4-1 and J usage is TRBJ2-1, with TRBD1 matching 7 bases. The ends lost 3 bases at V and 4 bases at J; junction bases unmatched: 6. This CDR3 is built from 15 residues. Germline V gene sequence: CDR1 MGHRA, CDR2 YSYEKL. CDR3 in amino acids: CASSQGQKFYNEQFF. CDR3 coding DNA: TGCGCCAGCAGCCAGGGACAGAAGTTTTACAATGAGCAGTTCTTC.

This clonotype counts as medium-sized. The chain couples TRBV5-1 to TRBJ2-7; TRBD1 aligns across 7 bases. This CDR3 spans 13 amino acids. The V and J ends lost 0 bases and 6 bases, in that order; junction bases with no gene match: 3. Germline assignment: CDR1 SGHRS and CDR2 YFSETQ. CDR3 sequence: CASSLGQGSEQYF. In nucleotides, the CDR3 is TGCGCCAGCAGCTTGGGACAGGGAAGCGAGCAGTACTTC.

This clonotype has just one count. The rearrangement uses TRBV18 and TRBJ2-3, with D hard to call. With 3 bases removed from V and 0 bases from J, the gap between germline ends came to 10 bases. This CDR3 is built from 15 residues. In germline, CDR1 is KGHSH, CDR2 LQKENI. For the CDR3, the DNA is TGTGCCAGCTCACCCAGCGAATCTAGCACAGATACGCAGTATTTT. Its translation is CASSPSESSTDTQYF.

This clonotype was seen at least ten times. The rearrangement links TRBV6-2 or TRBV6-3 to TRBJ2-3, with TRBD2 matching over 8 bases. Germline V CDR1 and CDR2: MNHEY, SVGEGT. The CDR3 covers 15 residues. Unmatched junction bases numbered 5, after V lost 2 bases and J lost 4 bases. CDR3 bases: TGTGCCAGCAGTTACCTCGATAGCGGGGCAGATACGCAGTATTTT. This encodes CASSYLDSGADTQYF.

In its sample, this clonotype was seen many times. The chain couples TRBV20-1 to TRBJ1-2, with a tentative D call TRBD1 (6 bases). With 1 base removed from V and 0 bases from J, the gap between germline ends came to 18 bases. Looked up from germline, CDR1 is DFQATT and CDR2 is SNEGSKA (reference sequence). This CDR3 spans 17 amino acids. CDR3 region: CSARARNPGHPNYGYTF. The CDR3 nucleotides are TGCAGTGCTAGAGCTAGAAACCCGGGACACCCTAACTATGGCTACACCTTC.

The sample holds many counts of this clonotype. The V and J genes are TRBV9 and TRBJ2-5; 7 nucleotides match TRBD1. The CDR3 is 14 residues long. J gave up 5 bases and V 1 base, and 5 bases lay outside the gene matches. From germline, CDR1 is SGDLS and CDR2 YYNGEE. CDR3 DNA sequence: TGTGCCAGCAGCGTAAGGACAGGAGGCGAGACCCAGTACTTC. This sequence encodes CASSVRTGGETQYF.

This clonotype was seen more than once but under ten times. This chain uses TRBV18 with TRBJ2-5; D unclear. The CDR3 has 14 amino acids. From germline, CDR1 is KGHSH and CDR2 LQKENI. V was trimmed by 3 bases and J by 5 bases, leaving 13 bases between them. The CDR3 region is CASSPPGFQETQYF. CDR3 coding DNA: TGTGCCAGCTCACCCCCAGGATTCCAGGAGACCCAGTACTTC. Based on the CDR3 plus reference TRBV18 and TRBJ2-5, the full variable domain is NAGVMQNPRHLVRRRGQEARLRCSPMKGHSHVYWYRQLPEEGLKFMVYLQKENIIDESGMPKERFSAEFPKEGPSILRIQQVVRGDSAAYFCASSPPGFQETQYFGPGTRLLVL.

This chain links TRBV12-3 or TRBV12-4 with TRBJ1-2; D gene uncertain. The CDR3 is 13 amino acids. V gave up 7 bases and J gave up 4 bases, with 13 bases separating them. CDR3 bases: TGTGCCAGCACCCGTGACGGAGGCTATGGCTACACCTTC. Its protein is CASTRDGGYGYTF.

There are a few counts of this clonotype. V is TRBV29-1 and J is TRBJ2-3; D might be TRBD2 (5 bases). This CDR3 region has 12 residues. Trimming pared 7 bases from V and 4 bases from J, leaving 12 bases between. Germline CDR1 is SQVTM and CDR2 is ANQGSEA. CDR3 in DNA: TGCAGCGCTGGACTCGGTCCAGATACGCAGTATTTT. Protein: CSAGLGPDTQYF.

Ten or more counts support this clonotype. The chain carries TRBV6-5 and TRBJ2-1, with D possibly matching TRBD2 (6 bases). Germline V gene sequence: CDR1 MNHEY, CDR2 SVGAGI. V shed 8 bases and J shed 7 bases, with 15 bases lying between them. This CDR3 comprises 13 residues. CDR3 nucleotide sequence: TGTGCCAGCCAACCGGGAGCCAGGAATGAGCAGTTCTTC. Amino acid sequence: CASQPGARNEQFF.

This clonotype appeared many times. The gene calls are TRBV5-1 and TRBJ1-2, with D uncertain. Germline lookup yields CDR1 SGHRS and CDR2 YFSETQ. The V and J ends lost 4 bases and 2 bases respectively, with 12 bases between them. This CDR3 is built from 14 residues. The CDR3 reads CASSPEPGNYGYTF. CDR3 nucleotides: TGCGCCAGCAGCCCAGAGCCGGGCAACTATGGCTACACCTTC.

This clonotype has a count of ten or more. This rearrangement joins TRBV20-1 to TRBJ2-3; D possibly corresponds to TRBD2 (5 bases). CDR3 length: 13 residues. V lost 6 bases and J 0 bases, leaving 10 bases between the germline ends. Germline V gene sequence: CDR1 DFQATT, CDR2 SNEGSKA (reference sequence). CDR3 DNA: TGCAGTGCGGGGAGCTCTAGCACAGATACGCAGTATTTT. Encoded protein: CSAGSSSTDTQYF.

This clonotype was detected ten times or more. This chain uses TRBV7-6 with TRBJ2-3, with D maybe TRBD2 (5 bases). CDR3 size: 19 residues. Trimming took off 5 bases at V and 0 bases at J, with 24 bases between the two ends. CDR1 SGHVS and CDR2 FNYEAQ come from the germline V gene. The CDR3 DNA follows: TGTGCCAGCAGCCCTAGCCCGCTGACCCCCGGATTTAGCACAGATACGCAGTATTTT. This codes for CASSPSPLTPGFSTDTQYF.

Notes on this clonotype: A much more abundant neighbour one base away suggests this may be a read error. The chain is built from TRBV18 and TRBJ2-7; no clear D gene. CDR1 is KGHSH, CDR2 LQKENI, per germline. CDR3 length equals 14 residues. Trimming took 3 bases from V and 7 from J, leaving 16 bases between them. For the CDR3, the DNA is TGTGCCAGCTCACCCCTCACATCTTCCAATGAGCAGTACTTC. It is translated as CASSPLTSSNEQYF.

This clonotype appeared a single time. The V gene is TRBV7-3, the J gene TRBJ2-6; either TRBD1 or TRBD2 may supply D (5 bases each). V was cut by 4 bases and J by 0 bases, with 10 bases left in between. The CDR3 totals 16 residues. Germline CDR1 SGHTA, CDR2 FQGTGA. CDR3 bases: TGTGCCAGCAGCTCCCAGGGAGCCTCTGGGGCCAACGTCCTGACTTTC. Encoded protein: CASSSQGASGANVLTF.

This clonotype was seen repeatedly, ten times or more. The chain combines TRBV11-1 with TRBJ2-1, with 8 bases that match TRBD2. J was trimmed by 9 bases and V by 5 bases; bases with no gene match: 12. This CDR3 contains 15 residues. The germline V gene encodes CDR1 SGHAT and CDR2 FQDESV (reference sequence). This CDR3 reads CASSLTSGGGIEQFF. The CDR3 DNA reads TGTGCCAGCAGCCTAACTAGCGGAGGGGGTATTGAGCAGTTCTTC.

This clonotype was recorded many times. The V gene is TRBV2, the J gene TRBJ2-7, with D uncertain. Germline loops: CDR1 SNHLY, CDR2 FYNNEI. Trimming shortened V by 7 bases and J by 2 bases, and 21 bases separated the two germline ends. There are 16 residues in the CDR3. The CDR3 sequence is CASKKAGTRPPYEQYF. The CDR3 nucleotides read TGTGCCAGCAAGAAGGCAGGAACCCGTCCGCCCTACGAGCAGTACTTC.

By frequency in the sample, this clonotype is medium-sized (0.01 to 0.1%). This chain connects TRBV2 to TRBJ2-3, with D hard to call. Looked up from germline, CDR1 is SNHLY and CDR2 is FYNNEI. The CDR3 contains 12 residues. Trimming took 5 bases from V and 0 from J, leaving 3 bases between them. Here the CDR3 DNA reads TGTGCCAGCAGTTCTAGCACAGATACGCAGTATTTT. Its translation: CASSSSTDTQYF.

About this clonotype: This sequence may be a read error, since a much larger clone differs from it by one base. The DNA for the CDR3 is TGTGCCAGCGGCTCACGGACTAGCGGAAACAATGAGCAGTTCTTC. Its protein is CASGSRTSGNNEQFF. V gene TRBV7-2 combines with J gene TRBJ2-1; TRBD2 agrees at 10 bases. The V and J ends lost 8 bases and 5 bases, in that order; junction bases with no gene match: 9. Germline V gives CDR1 SGHTA, CDR2 FQGNSA. The CDR3 covers 15 residues.

At least ten counts were recorded for this clonotype. This chain uses TRBV5-1 with TRBJ1-1; TRBD1 aligns across 7 bases. The CDR3 covers 15 residues. Germline V gene lookup returns CDR1 SGHRS and CDR2 YFSETQ. Losses at the gene ends were 5 bases for V and 2 bases for J; bases not matched to a gene: 9. The CDR3 spells CASSYSGTENTEAFF. CDR3 sequence (DNA): TGCGCCAGCAGTTACTCCGGGACAGAAAACACTGAAGCTTTCTTT. The full variable domain, with the rest looked up from reference TRBV5-1 and TRBJ1-1, is KAGVTQTPRYLIKTRGQQVTLSCSPISGHRSVSWYQQTPGQGLQFLFEYFSETQRNKGNFPGRFSGRQFSNSRSEMNVSTLELGDSALYLCASSYSGTENTEAFFGQGTRLTVV.

This clonotype is medium-sized in the sample. The chain uses TRBV6-2 or TRBV6-3 and TRBJ1-5; 12 nucleotides align to TRBD1. J lost 8 bases, V lost 6 bases, and 11 bases had no gene match. The CDR3 runs 16 residues. The germline V gene encodes CDR1 MNHEY and CDR2 SVGEGT. The CDR3 coding sequence is TGTGCCAGCAGCCGAACCGGGACAGGGGGCATCGAGCCCCAGCATTTT. It translates to CASSRTGTGGIEPQHF.

By share, this clonotype ranks as medium-sized. This rearrangement joins TRBV2 to TRBJ1-1, with D unresolved. Trimming removed 6 bases from V and 0 bases from J, with 14 bases in between. This CDR3 region has 15 residues. Germline CDR1 and CDR2: SNHLY and FYNNEI. CDR3 amino acids: CASSGDISMNTEAFF. As DNA, the CDR3 is TGTGCCAGCAGCGGTGACATTTCGATGAACACTGAAGCTTTCTTT.

This clonotype showed up many times. The rearrangement uses TRBV7-3 and TRBJ2-5, with D possibly being TRBD1 (6 bases). The CDR3 has 14 amino acids. Per germline, CDR1 SGHTA and CDR2 FQGTGA. Trimming removed 5 bases at V and 0 bases at J, with 10 bases between. CDR3 protein: CASSLGQHQETQYF. DNA for the CDR3: TGTGCCAGCAGCCTAGGACAGCACCAAGAGACCCAGTACTTC.

This clonotype was seen repeatedly, ten times or more. V usage is TRBV28 and J usage is TRBJ2-1; D is unclear. Germline V CDR1 and CDR2: MDHEN, SYDVKM. The CDR3 extends over 16 amino acids. V was trimmed by 6 bases and J by 6 bases, leaving 21 bases between them. Here the CDR3 reads CASRPMGNAPSNEQFF. The CDR3 bases are TGTGCCAGCAGGCCCATGGGGAACGCTCCGAGCAATGAGCAGTTCTTC.